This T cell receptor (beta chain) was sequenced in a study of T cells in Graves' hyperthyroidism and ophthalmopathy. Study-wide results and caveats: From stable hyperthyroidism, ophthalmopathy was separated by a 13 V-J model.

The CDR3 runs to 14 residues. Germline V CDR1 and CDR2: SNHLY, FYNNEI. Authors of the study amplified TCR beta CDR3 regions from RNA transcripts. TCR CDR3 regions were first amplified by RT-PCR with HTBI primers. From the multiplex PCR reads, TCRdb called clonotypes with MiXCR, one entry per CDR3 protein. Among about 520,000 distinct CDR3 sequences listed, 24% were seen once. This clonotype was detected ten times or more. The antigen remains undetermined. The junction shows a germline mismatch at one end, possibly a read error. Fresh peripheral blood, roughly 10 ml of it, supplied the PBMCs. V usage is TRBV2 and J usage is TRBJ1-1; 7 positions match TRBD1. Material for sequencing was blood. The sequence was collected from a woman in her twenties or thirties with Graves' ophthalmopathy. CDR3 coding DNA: TGTGCCAGCCATTTGGGGACAGTCAACACCGAAGCTTTCTTT. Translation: CASHLGTVNTEAFF.